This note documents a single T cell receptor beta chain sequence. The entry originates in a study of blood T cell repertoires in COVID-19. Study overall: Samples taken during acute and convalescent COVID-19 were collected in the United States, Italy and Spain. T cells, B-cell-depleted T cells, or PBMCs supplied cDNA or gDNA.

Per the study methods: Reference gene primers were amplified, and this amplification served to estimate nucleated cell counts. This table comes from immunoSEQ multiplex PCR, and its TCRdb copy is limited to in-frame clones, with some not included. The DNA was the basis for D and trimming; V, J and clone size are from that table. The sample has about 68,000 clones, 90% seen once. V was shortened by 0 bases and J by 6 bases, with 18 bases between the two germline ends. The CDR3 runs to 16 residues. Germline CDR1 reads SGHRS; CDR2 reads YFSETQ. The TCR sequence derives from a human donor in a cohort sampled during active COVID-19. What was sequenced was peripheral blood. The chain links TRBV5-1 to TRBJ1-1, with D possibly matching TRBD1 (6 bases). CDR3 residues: CASSLAPNPGGSEAFF. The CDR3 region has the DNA TGCGCCAGCAGCTTGGCCCCAAATCCGGGGGGCTCTGAAGCTTTCTTT.